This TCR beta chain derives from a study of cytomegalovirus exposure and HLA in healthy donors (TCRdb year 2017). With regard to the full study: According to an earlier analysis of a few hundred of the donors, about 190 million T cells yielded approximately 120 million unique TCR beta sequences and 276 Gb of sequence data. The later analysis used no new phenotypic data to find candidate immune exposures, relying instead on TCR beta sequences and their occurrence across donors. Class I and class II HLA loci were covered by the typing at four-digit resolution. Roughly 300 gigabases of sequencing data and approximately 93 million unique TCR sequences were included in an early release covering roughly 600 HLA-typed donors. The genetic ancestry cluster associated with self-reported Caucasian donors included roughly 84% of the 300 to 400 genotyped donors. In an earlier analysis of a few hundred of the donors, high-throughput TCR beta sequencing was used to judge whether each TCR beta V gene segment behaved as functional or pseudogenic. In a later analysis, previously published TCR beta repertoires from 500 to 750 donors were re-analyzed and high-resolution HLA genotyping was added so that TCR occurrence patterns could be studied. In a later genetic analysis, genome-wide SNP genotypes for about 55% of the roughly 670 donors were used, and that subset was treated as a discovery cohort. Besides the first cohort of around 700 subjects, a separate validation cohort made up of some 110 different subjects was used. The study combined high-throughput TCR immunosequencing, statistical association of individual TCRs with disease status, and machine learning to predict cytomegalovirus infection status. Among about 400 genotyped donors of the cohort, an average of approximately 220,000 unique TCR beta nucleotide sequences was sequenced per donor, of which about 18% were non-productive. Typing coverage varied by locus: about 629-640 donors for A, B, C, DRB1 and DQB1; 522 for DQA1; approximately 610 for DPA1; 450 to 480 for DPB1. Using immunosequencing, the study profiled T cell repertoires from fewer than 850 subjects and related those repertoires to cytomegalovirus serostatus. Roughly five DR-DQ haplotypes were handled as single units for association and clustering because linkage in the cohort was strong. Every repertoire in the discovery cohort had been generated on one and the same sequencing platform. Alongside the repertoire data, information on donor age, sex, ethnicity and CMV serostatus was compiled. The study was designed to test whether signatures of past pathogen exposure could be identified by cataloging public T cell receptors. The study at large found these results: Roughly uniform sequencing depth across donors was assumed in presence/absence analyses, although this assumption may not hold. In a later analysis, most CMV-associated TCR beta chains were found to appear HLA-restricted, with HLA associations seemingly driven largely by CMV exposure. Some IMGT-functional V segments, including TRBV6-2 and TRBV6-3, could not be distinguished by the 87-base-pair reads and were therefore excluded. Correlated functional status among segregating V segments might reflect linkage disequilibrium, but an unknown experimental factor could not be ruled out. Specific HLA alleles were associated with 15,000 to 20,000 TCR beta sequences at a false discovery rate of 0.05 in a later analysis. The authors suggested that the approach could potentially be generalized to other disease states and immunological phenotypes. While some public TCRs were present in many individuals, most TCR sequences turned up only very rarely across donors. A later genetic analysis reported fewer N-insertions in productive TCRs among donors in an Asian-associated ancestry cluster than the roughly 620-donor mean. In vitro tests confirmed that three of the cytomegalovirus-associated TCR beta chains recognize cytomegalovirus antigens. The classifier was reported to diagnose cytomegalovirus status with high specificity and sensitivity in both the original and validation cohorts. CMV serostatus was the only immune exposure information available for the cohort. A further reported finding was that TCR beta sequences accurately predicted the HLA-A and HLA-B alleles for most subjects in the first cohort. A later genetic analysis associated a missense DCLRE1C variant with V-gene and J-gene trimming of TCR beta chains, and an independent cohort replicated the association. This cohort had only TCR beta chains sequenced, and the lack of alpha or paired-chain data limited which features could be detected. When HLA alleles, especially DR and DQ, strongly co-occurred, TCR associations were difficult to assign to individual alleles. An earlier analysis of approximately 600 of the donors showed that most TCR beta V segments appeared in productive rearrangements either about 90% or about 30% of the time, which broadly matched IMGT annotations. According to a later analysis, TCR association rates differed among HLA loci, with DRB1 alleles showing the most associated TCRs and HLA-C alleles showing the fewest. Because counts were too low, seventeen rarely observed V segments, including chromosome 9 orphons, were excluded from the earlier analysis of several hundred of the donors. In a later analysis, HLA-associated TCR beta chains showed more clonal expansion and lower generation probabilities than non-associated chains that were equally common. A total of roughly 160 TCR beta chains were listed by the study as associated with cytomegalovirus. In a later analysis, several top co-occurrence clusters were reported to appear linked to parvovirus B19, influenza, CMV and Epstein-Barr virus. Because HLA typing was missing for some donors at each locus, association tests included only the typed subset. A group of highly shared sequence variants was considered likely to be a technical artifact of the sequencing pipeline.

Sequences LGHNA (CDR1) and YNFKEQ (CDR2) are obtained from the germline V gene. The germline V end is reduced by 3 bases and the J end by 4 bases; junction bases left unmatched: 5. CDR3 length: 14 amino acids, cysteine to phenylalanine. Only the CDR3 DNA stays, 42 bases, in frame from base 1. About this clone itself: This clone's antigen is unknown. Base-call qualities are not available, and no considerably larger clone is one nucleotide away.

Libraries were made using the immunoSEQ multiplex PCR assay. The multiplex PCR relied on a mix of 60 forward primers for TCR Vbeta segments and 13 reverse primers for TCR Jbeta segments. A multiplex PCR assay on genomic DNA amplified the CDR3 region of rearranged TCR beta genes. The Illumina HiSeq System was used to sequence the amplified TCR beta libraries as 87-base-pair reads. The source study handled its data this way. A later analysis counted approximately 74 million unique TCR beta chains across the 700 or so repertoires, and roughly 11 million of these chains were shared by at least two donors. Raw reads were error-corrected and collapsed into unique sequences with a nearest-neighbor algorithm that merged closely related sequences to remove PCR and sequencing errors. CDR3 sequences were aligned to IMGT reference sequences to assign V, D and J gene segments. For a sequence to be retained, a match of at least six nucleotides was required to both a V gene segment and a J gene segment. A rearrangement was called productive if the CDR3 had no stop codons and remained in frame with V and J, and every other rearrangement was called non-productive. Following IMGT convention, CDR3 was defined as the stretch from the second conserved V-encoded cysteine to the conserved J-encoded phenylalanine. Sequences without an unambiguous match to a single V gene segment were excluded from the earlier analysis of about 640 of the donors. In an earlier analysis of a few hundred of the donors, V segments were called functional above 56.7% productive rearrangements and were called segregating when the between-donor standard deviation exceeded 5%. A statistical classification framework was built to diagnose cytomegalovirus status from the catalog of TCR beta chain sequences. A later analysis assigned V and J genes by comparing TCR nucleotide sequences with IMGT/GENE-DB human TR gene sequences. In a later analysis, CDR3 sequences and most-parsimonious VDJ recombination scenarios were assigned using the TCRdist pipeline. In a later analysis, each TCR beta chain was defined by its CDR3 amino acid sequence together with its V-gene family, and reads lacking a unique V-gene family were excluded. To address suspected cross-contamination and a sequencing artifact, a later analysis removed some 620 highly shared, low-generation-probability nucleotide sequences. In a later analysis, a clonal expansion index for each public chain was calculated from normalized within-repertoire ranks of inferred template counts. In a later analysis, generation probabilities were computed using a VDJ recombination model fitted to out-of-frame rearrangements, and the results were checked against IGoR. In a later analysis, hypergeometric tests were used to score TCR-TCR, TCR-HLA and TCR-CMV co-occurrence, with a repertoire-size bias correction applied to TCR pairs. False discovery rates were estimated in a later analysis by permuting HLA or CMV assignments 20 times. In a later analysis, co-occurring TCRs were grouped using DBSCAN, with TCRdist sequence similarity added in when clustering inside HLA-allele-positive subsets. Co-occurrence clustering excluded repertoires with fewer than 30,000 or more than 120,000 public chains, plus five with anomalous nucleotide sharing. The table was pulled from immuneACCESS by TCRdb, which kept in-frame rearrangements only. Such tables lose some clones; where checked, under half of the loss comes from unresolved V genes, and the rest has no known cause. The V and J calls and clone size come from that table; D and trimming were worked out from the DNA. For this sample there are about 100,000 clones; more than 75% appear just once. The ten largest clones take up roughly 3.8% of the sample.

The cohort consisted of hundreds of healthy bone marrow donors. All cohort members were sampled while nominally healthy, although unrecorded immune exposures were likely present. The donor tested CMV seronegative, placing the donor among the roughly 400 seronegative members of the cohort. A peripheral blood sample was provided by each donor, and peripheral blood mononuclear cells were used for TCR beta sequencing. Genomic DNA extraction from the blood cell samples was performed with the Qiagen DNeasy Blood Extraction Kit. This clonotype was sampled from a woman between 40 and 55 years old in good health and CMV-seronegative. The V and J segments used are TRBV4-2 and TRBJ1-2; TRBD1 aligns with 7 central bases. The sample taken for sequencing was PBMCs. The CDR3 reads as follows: CASSQATGSYGYTF. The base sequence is TGTGCCAGCAGCCAGGCGACAGGGTCCTATGGCTACACCTTC.